These T cell receptor beta chains were read from a single sample in a study of T cells after yellow fever vaccination. TCRdb reprocessed the 5' RACE reads via MiXCR and lists one record per CDR3 protein. The top ten hold 3% to 3.5% of the sample, which has 250,000 to 300,000 distinct CDR3 sequences, 7.5% to 9.5% seen once. The sample in question was CD4+ T cells sorted from PBMCs, obtained 5 days after the yellow fever booster vaccination. These receptors were collected from a man aged 18 to 30 who received the YFV17D yellow fever vaccine. CDR3s include the opening cysteine and the closing phenylalanine or tryptophan. A D gene is named only where the DNA matches it firmly. Size values are once, few and many counts, or a class for expanded clones, and some rows have none.

v_gene: TRBV5-1; j_gene: TRBJ2-2; d_gene: NA; abundance: many; CDR3aa: CASSLETSRTGELFF; CDR3nt: TGCGCCAGCAGCTTGGAGACTAGTCGGACCGGGGAGCTGTTTTTT
v_gene: TRBV7-9; j_gene: TRBJ2-4; d_gene: NA; abundance: NA; CDR3aa: CASSLPFFRENIQYF; CDR3nt: TGTGCCAGCAGCTTGCCTTTTTTTAGGGAAAACATTCAGTACTTC
v_gene: TRBV20-1; j_gene: TRBJ2-7; d_gene: NA; abundance: NA; CDR3aa: CSARDPGRSSYEQYF; CDR3nt: TGCAGTGCTAGAGATCCGGGACGGAGCTCCTACGAGCAGTACTTC
v_gene: TRBV7-2; j_gene: TRBJ2-6; d_gene: TRBD1; abundance: few; CDR3aa: CASSGQGSGANVLTF; CDR3nt: TGTGCCAGCAGCGGACAGGGTTCTGGGGCCAACGTCCTGACTTTC
v_gene: TRBV6-2/TRBV6-3; j_gene: TRBJ2-1; d_gene: NA; abundance: NA; CDR3aa: CASLKPDRGGNEQFF; CDR3nt: TGTGCCAGCCTGAAACCAGACAGGGGAGGGAATGAGCAGTTCTTC
v_gene: TRBV5-1; j_gene: TRBJ2-5; d_gene: NA; abundance: few; CDR3aa: CASSLERTGVDQYF; CDR3nt: TGCGCCAGCAGCTTGGAACGTACCGGGGTTGATCAGTACTTC
v_gene: TRBV5-1; j_gene: TRBJ2-1; d_gene: NA; abundance: few; CDR3aa: CASSWQRSSYNEQFF; CDR3nt: TGCGCCAGCAGCTGGCAGCGGTCTTCCTACAATGAGCAGTTCTTC
v_gene: TRBV29-1; j_gene: TRBJ2-5; d_gene: NA; abundance: NA; CDR3aa: CSATGGGETQYF; CDR3nt: TGCAGCGCCACAGGGGGGGGAGAGACCCAGTACTTC
v_gene: TRBV7-2; j_gene: TRBJ2-5; d_gene: TRBD1; abundance: once; CDR3aa: CASSRDRQEVETQYF; CDR3nt: TGTGCCAGCAGCCGGGACAGACAAGAGGTTGAGACCCAGTACTTC
v_gene: TRBV4-1; j_gene: TRBJ2-7; d_gene: NA; abundance: many; CDR3aa: CASSRVRHEQYF; CDR3nt: TGCGCCAGCAGCCGAGTTCGCCACGAGCAGTACTTC
v_gene: TRBV5-6; j_gene: TRBJ1-2; d_gene: NA; abundance: few; CDR3aa: CASSVGGPIGGYYGYTF; CDR3nt: TGTGCCAGCAGCGTTGGCGGACCCATAGGGGGGTACTATGGCTACACCTTC
v_gene: TRBV5-1; j_gene: TRBJ2-1; d_gene: NA; abundance: many; CDR3aa: CASSLRNRPTWYNEQFF; CDR3nt: TGCGCCAGCAGCTTGAGAAACAGGCCAACATGGTACAATGAGCAGTTCTTC
v_gene: TRBV6-2/TRBV6-3; j_gene: TRBJ2-1; d_gene: NA; abundance: few; CDR3aa: CASSYLRDGEQFF; CDR3nt: TGTGCCAGCAGTTACCTCAGGGACGGGGAGCAGTTCTTC
v_gene: TRBV29-1; j_gene: TRBJ2-3; d_gene: TRBD2; abundance: few; CDR3aa: CSVEGSGGATDTQYF; CDR3nt: TGCAGCGTTGAGGGCAGCGGGGGGGCGACAGATACGCAGTATTTT
v_gene: TRBV4-3; j_gene: TRBJ1-2; d_gene: NA; abundance: many; CDR3aa: CASSQEQLANYGYTF; CDR3nt: TGCGCCAGCAGCCAAGAACAGCTGGCTAACTATGGCTACACCTTC
v_gene: TRBV12-3/TRBV12-4; j_gene: TRBJ2-1; d_gene: NA; abundance: NA; CDR3aa: CASSSQAGEQFF; CDR3nt: TGTGCCAGCAGTTCGCAGGCGGGTGAGCAGTTCTTC
v_gene: TRBV24-1; j_gene: TRBJ1-5; d_gene: NA; abundance: few; CDR3aa: CATIRRYSNQPQHF; CDR3nt: TGTGCCACCATCCGTCGGTATAGCAATCAGCCCCAGCATTTT
v_gene: TRBV5-1; j_gene: TRBJ2-3; d_gene: NA; abundance: many; CDR3aa: CASSLGQTLTDTQYF; CDR3nt: TGCGCCAGCAGCTTGGGGCAGACTCTCACAGATACGCAGTATTTT
v_gene: TRBV24-1; j_gene: TRBJ2-2; d_gene: NA; abundance: few; CDR3aa: CATSGVTGELFF; CDR3nt: TGTGCCACCAGCGGGGTTACCGGGGAGCTGTTTTTT
v_gene: TRBV29-1; j_gene: TRBJ1-5; d_gene: TRBD1; abundance: many; CDR3aa: CSVGDRVNQPQHF; CDR3nt: TGCAGCGTTGGGGACAGGGTCAATCAGCCCCAGCATTTT
v_gene: TRBV10-3; j_gene: TRBJ1-6; d_gene: NA; abundance: NA; CDR3aa: CAISEVRGTASPLHF; CDR3nt: TGTGCCATCAGTGAAGTTAGGGGTACTGCTTCACCCCTCCACTTT
v_gene: TRBV11-2; j_gene: TRBJ1-2; d_gene: NA; abundance: NA; CDR3aa: CASSLAGIGLSYGYTF; CDR3nt: TGTGCCAGCAGCTTAGCAGGGATCGGTTTAAGCTATGGCTACACCTTC
v_gene: TRBV4-1; j_gene: TRBJ1-5; d_gene: NA; abundance: NA; CDR3aa: CASSQGGGRDSNQPQHF; CDR3nt: TGCGCCAGCAGCCAAGGGGGAGGCAGGGACAGCAATCAGCCCCAGCATTTT
v_gene: TRBV5-6; j_gene: TRBJ1-1; d_gene: NA; abundance: once; CDR3aa: CASSQATQGNTEAFF; CDR3nt: TGTGCCAGCAGCCAAGCTACCCAGGGGAATACTGAAGCTTTCTTT
v_gene: TRBV11-2; j_gene: TRBJ2-7; d_gene: NA; abundance: few; CDR3aa: CASSAVGYEQYF; CDR3nt: TGTGCCAGCAGCGCAGTGGGGTACGAGCAGTACTTC
v_gene: TRBV7-9; j_gene: TRBJ2-3; d_gene: NA; abundance: NA; CDR3aa: CASRPPPGGGRGTDTQYF; CDR3nt: TGTGCCAGCAGACCACCCCCTGGCGGGGGCCGGGGGACAGATACGCAGTATTTT
v_gene: TRBV6-5; j_gene: TRBJ2-3; d_gene: NA; abundance: few; CDR3aa: CASSPQGWVDTQYF; CDR3nt: TGTGCCAGCAGCCCACAGGGCTGGGTCGATACGCAGTATTTT
v_gene: TRBV5-1; j_gene: TRBJ2-2; d_gene: NA; abundance: many; CDR3aa: CASSLLGLTGELFF; CDR3nt: TGCGCCAGCAGCCTTCTGGGACTTACCGGGGAGCTGTTTTTT
v_gene: TRBV20-1; j_gene: TRBJ1-2; d_gene: NA; abundance: few; CDR3aa: CSARVNEDYGYTF; CDR3nt: TGCAGTGCTAGAGTTAACGAAGACTATGGCTACACCTTC
v_gene: TRBV6-6; j_gene: TRBJ1-1; d_gene: NA; abundance: NA; CDR3aa: CASSPSGRGTEAFF; CDR3nt: TGTGCCAGCAGTCCCTCGGGTAGAGGTACTGAAGCTTTCTTT
v_gene: TRBV5-1; j_gene: TRBJ2-2; d_gene: NA; abundance: once; CDR3aa: CASSLRAGAIGELFF; CDR3nt: TGCGCCAGCAGCTTGCGGGCCGGAGCAATCGGGGAGCTGTTTTTT
v_gene: TRBV12-5; j_gene: TRBJ2-7; d_gene: TRBD1; abundance: NA; CDR3aa: CASGLGQGAYEQYF; CDR3nt: TGTGCTAGTGGTTTGGGACAGGGGGCCTACGAGCAGTACTTC
v_gene: TRBV18; j_gene: TRBJ2-5; d_gene: TRBD2; abundance: NA; CDR3aa: CASCISGGQETQYF; CDR3nt: TGTGCCAGCTGCATCTCGGGGGGTCAAGAGACCCAGTACTTC
v_gene: TRBV7-2; j_gene: TRBJ2-1; d_gene: TRBD1; abundance: many; CDR3aa: CASQGRGSSYNEQFF; CDR3nt: TGTGCCAGCCAAGGCAGGGGGAGCTCCTACAATGAGCAGTTCTTC
v_gene: TRBV5-6; j_gene: TRBJ1-5; d_gene: NA; abundance: NA; CDR3aa: CASSQRIGGEGQPQHF; CDR3nt: TGTGCCAGCAGCCAAAGGATAGGGGGGGAGGGTCAGCCCCAGCATTTT
v_gene: TRBV29-1; j_gene: TRBJ2-3; d_gene: NA; abundance: many; CDR3aa: CSVTVGGPTDTQYF; CDR3nt: TGCAGCGTTACGGTGGGGGGGCCTACAGATACGCAGTATTTT
v_gene: TRBV12-3/TRBV12-4; j_gene: TRBJ1-2; d_gene: NA; abundance: NA; CDR3aa: CASSLVSSYGYTF; CDR3nt: TGTGCCAGCAGTTTGGTCTCTTCCTATGGCTACACCTTC
v_gene: TRBV18; j_gene: TRBJ1-3; d_gene: NA; abundance: few; CDR3aa: CASSRLPGLGNTIYF; CDR3nt: TGTGCCAGCTCACGACTCCCGGGCCTCGGAAACACCATATATTTT
v_gene: TRBV7-9; j_gene: TRBJ1-1; d_gene: NA; abundance: many; CDR3aa: CASSAKNTEAFF; CDR3nt: TGTGCCAGCAGCGCCAAGAACACTGAAGCTTTCTTT
v_gene: TRBV6-6; j_gene: TRBJ1-1; d_gene: TRBD1; abundance: NA; CDR3aa: CASSKGQLRGTEAFF; CDR3nt: TGTGCCAGCAGTAAGGGACAGCTCCGGGGGACTGAAGCTTTCTTT
v_gene: TRBV9; j_gene: TRBJ2-1; d_gene: NA; abundance: many; CDR3aa: CASSVGGRTFNEQFF; CDR3nt: TGTGCCAGCAGCGTAGGGGGCAGAACCTTCAATGAGCAGTTCTTC
v_gene: TRBV19; j_gene: TRBJ2-5; d_gene: NA; abundance: few; CDR3aa: CASSGPGETQYF; CDR3nt: TGTGCCAGTTCGGGACCGGGAGAGACCCAGTACTTC
v_gene: TRBV7-2; j_gene: TRBJ1-1; d_gene: NA; abundance: many; CDR3aa: CASSWGQNTEAFF; CDR3nt: TGTGCCAGCAGCTGGGGGCAGAACACTGAAGCTTTCTTT
v_gene: TRBV29-1; j_gene: TRBJ2-5; d_gene: TRBD2; abundance: few; CDR3aa: CSVSTNSGAGETQYF; CDR3nt: TGCAGCGTCTCCACTAATAGCGGGGCGGGGGAGACCCAGTACTTC
v_gene: TRBV7-2; j_gene: TRBJ1-3; d_gene: NA; abundance: few; CDR3aa: CASSSMRTTNGNTIYF; CDR3nt: TGTGCCAGCAGCAGCATGCGAACCACAAACGGAAACACCATATATTTT
v_gene: TRBV6-5; j_gene: TRBJ1-6; d_gene: NA; abundance: few; CDR3aa: CASSYSGVLSPLHF; CDR3nt: TGTGCCAGCAGTTACTCAGGGGTTTTATCACCCCTCCACTTT
v_gene: TRBV5-1; j_gene: TRBJ1-1; d_gene: NA; abundance: NA; CDR3aa: CASTLATENTEAFF; CDR3nt: TGCGCCAGCACCCTAGCCACGGAGAACACTGAAGCTTTCTTT
v_gene: TRBV2; j_gene: TRBJ1-2; d_gene: TRBD1; abundance: many; CDR3aa: CASRPGQGIARNYGYTF; CDR3nt: TGTGCCAGCAGACCGGGACAGGGAATCGCAAGGAACTATGGCTACACCTTC
v_gene: TRBV11-1; j_gene: TRBJ2-7; d_gene: NA; abundance: NA; CDR3aa: CASSSLDHRAYEQYF; CDR3nt: TGTGCCAGCAGCTCCCTAGACCATCGCGCCTACGAGCAGTACTTC
v_gene: TRBV27; j_gene: TRBJ2-3; d_gene: TRBD2; abundance: few; CDR3aa: CASSRLAGGPNTQYF; CDR3nt: TGTGCCAGCTCGCGACTAGCGGGGGGGCCGAATACGCAGTATTTT
v_gene: TRBV4-1; j_gene: TRBJ2-6; d_gene: NA; abundance: NA; CDR3aa: CASRSLTGQGANVLTF; CDR3nt: TGCGCCAGCAGATCACTTACAGGGCAAGGGGCCAACGTCCTGACTTTC
v_gene: TRBV3-1; j_gene: TRBJ2-1; d_gene: NA; abundance: NA; CDR3aa: CASSHLVANEQFF; CDR3nt: TGTGCCAGCAGCCATCTTGTAGCTAATGAGCAGTTCTTC
v_gene: TRBV4-1; j_gene: TRBJ2-2; d_gene: TRBD2; abundance: NA; CDR3aa: CASSTGGRANTGELFF; CDR3nt: TGCGCCAGCAGCACGGGGGGGAGGGCGAACACCGGGGAGCTGTTTTTT